One and the same sample provided the 3 T cell receptor beta chains below, sequenced in a study of OX40 agonist ivuxolimab in advanced cancers. Using immunoSEQ multiplex PCR, the repertoire was profiled, and TCRdb retains in-frame clones only, with some absent. The table includes about 84,000 clones, around 85% detected once. The sample was CD4+ or CD8+ T cells sorted from blood, taken in a trial of the OX40 agonist ivuxolimab. The receptor set was obtained from an adult with an advanced solid tumor such as melanoma, head and neck, liver or kidney cancer.

For the CDR3, the DNA is TGTGCCAGCAGATTCAGCCAATTGGGTGTCGTAAATTCACCCCTCCACTTT. Translation gives CASRFSQLGVVNSPLHF. V gene TRBV28 combines with J gene TRBJ1-6; D not resolved. Germline CDR1 and CDR2: MDHEN and SYDVKM. V lost 6 bases and J 7 bases, leaving 22 bases between the germline ends. The CDR3 runs to 17 residues.

V and J are TRBV14 and TRBJ2-3; 9 nucleotides agree with TRBD1. Germline lookup yields CDR1 SGHDN and CDR2 FVKESK. J lost 9 bases, V lost 0 bases, and 1 base had no gene match. The CDR3 sequence is 13 residues long. CDR3 bases: TGTGCCAGCAGCCAAGAACAGGGGGCGACGCAGTATTTT. Translation gives CASSQEQGATQYF.

The chain uses TRBV6-6 and TRBJ1-5; a possible D gene is TRBD1 (5 bases). Germline lookup yields CDR1 MNHNY and CDR2 SVGAGI (reference sequence). Trimming pared 2 bases from V and 1 base from J, leaving 9 bases between. CDR3 size: 15 residues. CDR3 nucleotides: TGTGCCAGCAGTTACGGGACGCCGAGCAATCAGCCCCAGCATTTT. It specifies CASSYGTPSNQPQHF.